Listed below are T cell receptor beta chains from one sample, sequenced in a study of cytomegalovirus exposure and HLA in healthy donors. Sequencing used immunoSEQ multiplex PCR; TCRdb keeps in-frame clones, though not all of them. The repertoire includes some 64,000 clones, about 97% of them detected once, and 1.5% to 2% sits in the top ten. The sequenced material came from PBMCs. The origin of the receptors is a woman younger than 30 in good health and CMV-seropositive. The CDR3 runs from the conserved cysteine through the conserved F or W. Fields, in order: D gene, J gene, V gene, clone size, CDR3 protein, CDR3 DNA. A D gene is named only where the DNA matches it firmly. Size is stated for part of the rows, as once, few or many counts, or as a class when the clone is expanded.

>NA|TRBJ2-7|TRBV2|NA
CASSETILEQYF
TGTGCCAGCAGCGAGACTATTCTCGAGCAGTACTTC
>TRBD1|TRBJ2-7|TRBV19|NA
CASSSQGQPPYEQYF
TGTGCCAGTAGTTCCCAGGGACAGCCTCCCTACGAGCAGTACTTC
>TRBD1|TRBJ1-1|TRBV18|NA
CASSPPGQGQAFF
TGTGCCAGCTCACCACCGGGACAGGGCCAAGCTTTCTTT
>TRBD1|TRBJ2-2|TRBV5-4|NA
CASSSSGQGTGELFF
TGTGCCAGCAGCTCGAGTGGACAGGGGACCGGGGAGCTGTTTTTT
>TRBD1|TRBJ2-2|TRBV9|NA
CASSFVQGAGELFF
TGTGCCAGCAGCTTCGTGCAGGGGGCCGGGGAGCTGTTTTTT
>NA|TRBJ2-7|TRBV9|NA
CASSYEAAEAYEQYF
TGTGCCAGCAGTTACGAAGCGGCTGAAGCCTACGAGCAGTACTTC
>NA|TRBJ1-1|TRBV21-1|NA
CASSKRRRFNTEAFF
TGTGCCAGCAGCAAACGTCGCAGGTTTAACACTGAAGCTTTCTTT
>TRBD2|TRBJ2-7|TRBV7-3|NA
CASSLIGAGGYEQYF
TGTGCCAGCAGCTTAATTGGAGCGGGGGGCTACGAGCAGTACTTC
>NA|TRBJ2-7|TRBV10-2|NA
CASRGGYEQYF
TGCGCCAGCAGGGGCGGGTACGAGCAGTACTTC
>TRBD2|TRBJ2-1|TRBV7-9|NA
CASSPKPLAGDYNEQFF
TGTGCCAGCAGCCCTAAACCACTAGCGGGAGACTACAATGAGCAGTTCTTC
>TRBD2|TRBJ2-7|TRBV6-1|NA
CASSEAGGISYEQYF
TGTGCCAGCAGTGAAGCGGGGGGGATTTCCTACGAGCAGTACTTC
>NA|TRBJ1-2|TRBV5-6|once
CASSFDSYGYTF
TGTGCCAGCAGCTTCGACTCGTATGGCTACACCTTC
>TRBD2|TRBJ2-3|TRBV2|NA
CASQREWRTDTQYF
TGTGCCAGCCAGCGGGAGTGGCGAACAGATACGCAGTATTTT
>NA|TRBJ1-5|TRBV10-3|NA
CAISDQGGQPQHF
TGTGCCATCAGTGATCAGGGAGGTCAGCCCCAGCATTTT
>NA|TRBJ1-1|TRBV28|NA
CASAEGGGTEAFF
TGTGCCAGCGCCGAAGGGGGTGGGACTGAAGCTTTCTTT
>TRBD1|TRBJ1-5|TRBV2|NA
CASSLSGTGNQPQHF
TGTGCCAGCAGCCTAAGTGGGACAGGGAATCAGCCCCAGCATTTT
>NA|TRBJ1-4|TRBV5-4|NA
CASSTTGAEKLFF
TGTGCCAGCAGCACAACAGGAGCCGAAAAACTGTTTTTT
>TRBD1|TRBJ1-2|TRBV9|NA
CASSVEAGQGYYGYTF
TGTGCCAGCAGCGTAGAAGCAGGACAGGGATACTATGGCTACACCTTC
>TRBD1|TRBJ2-2|TRBV2|NA
CASGQGESTGELFF
TGTGCCAGCGGACAGGGGGAGAGCACCGGGGAGCTGTTTTTT
>TRBD1|TRBJ1-1|TRBV9|NA
CASSARQGAKFPGEAFF
TGTGCCAGCAGCGCAAGGCAGGGGGCAAAGTTTCCGGGTGAAGCTTTCTTT
>NA|TRBJ1-1|TRBV5-1|once
CASSLGQDPVNTEAFF
TGCGCCAGCAGCTTGGGACAGGACCCGGTGAACACTGAAGCTTTCTTT
>TRBD1|TRBJ2-7|TRBV2|NA
CASQGTGSYEQYF
TGTGCCAGCCAAGGGACAGGGAGCTACGAGCAGTACTTC
>NA|TRBJ2-2|TRBV28|NA
CASTWGVGGELFF
TGTGCCAGCACTTGGGGGGTGGGAGGGGAGCTGTTTTTT
>TRBD2|TRBJ2-4|TRBV18|NA
CASSPLAGGPVLTKNIQYF
TGTGCCAGCTCACCTTTAGCGGGAGGGCCTGTCCTAACCAAAAACATTCAGTACTTC
>NA|TRBJ1-2|TRBV28|NA
CASSFAGPFTF
TGTGCCAGCAGTTTCGCAGGGCCCTTCACCTTC
>NA|TRBJ2-2|TRBV28|few
CASIKQGFDTGELFF
TGTGCCAGCATTAAACAGGGATTTGACACCGGGGAGCTGTTTTTT